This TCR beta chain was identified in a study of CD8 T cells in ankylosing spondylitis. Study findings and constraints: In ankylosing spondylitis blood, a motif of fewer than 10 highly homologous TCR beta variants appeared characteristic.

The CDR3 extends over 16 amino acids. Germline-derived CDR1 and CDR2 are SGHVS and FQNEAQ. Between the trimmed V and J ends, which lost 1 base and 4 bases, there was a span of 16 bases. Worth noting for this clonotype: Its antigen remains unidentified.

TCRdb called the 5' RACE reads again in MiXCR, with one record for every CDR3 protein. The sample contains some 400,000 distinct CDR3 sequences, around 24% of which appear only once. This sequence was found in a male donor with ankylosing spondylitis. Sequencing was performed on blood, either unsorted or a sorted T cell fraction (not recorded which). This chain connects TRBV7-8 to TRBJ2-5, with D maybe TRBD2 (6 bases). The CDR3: CASSLGGIRGIETQYF. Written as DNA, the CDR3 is TGTGCCAGCAGCTTAGGGGGGATTCGGGGGATAGAGACCCAGTACTTC.